There are a few counts of the clone carrying this T cell receptor beta chain. Its specificity is not known. The data belong to a study of identical twins. This CDR3 is 14 amino acids long. CDR1 is DFQATT and CDR2 is SNEGSKA in the germline V gene (reference sequence). V gave up 2 bases and J gave up 2 bases, with 12 bases separating them. TCRdb reprocessed the 5' RACE reads with MiXCR, giving one entry per CDR3 protein. The profile shows nearly 900,000 distinct CDR3 sequences, around an eighth of them singletons. Study-wide results and limits: Zero-insertion analyses could be partly confounded by invariant MAIT and iNKT cells.

This sample also appeared in a second study, on yellow fever vaccine responses in identical twins. From that study: After vaccination, twins' T cell response reportedly seemed partly convergent, partly personalized.

Sequenced material: PBMCs. This TCR derives from a woman between 18 and 30 years old in good health. The chain recombines TRBV20-1 with TRBJ1-2; D call uncertain. CDR3 protein: CSARPGASNYGYTF. DNA for the CDR3: TGCAGTGCTAGACCAGGTGCATCCAACTATGGCTACACCTTC.